This entry lists 12 T cell receptor beta chains sequenced from one sample in a study of control samples from healthy donors and cancer patients. Assay used: immunoSEQ multiplex PCR; TCRdb lists only in-frame clones, some missing. Among 75,000 to 90,000 clones listed, 86% were seen once. Material for sequencing was blood. The receptor source for this set is a man between 25 and 39 years old in good health.

This chain links TRBV19 with TRBJ2-7, with a possible D match to TRBD2 (7 bases). CDR3 length equals 16 residues. Trimming took off 4 bases at V and 1 base at J, with 17 bases between the two ends. Germline CDR1 reads LNHDA; CDR2 reads SQIVND (reference sequence). CDR3 residues: CASSRRGGGLSYEQYF. CDR3 DNA sequence: TGTGCCAGTAGTAGGAGGGGCGGGGGCCTTTCCTACGAGCAGTACTTC.

The chain employs TRBV5-6 and TRBJ1-2; 7 bases are shared with TRBD1. The CDR3 spans 12 residues. The trim removed 5 bases at V and 8 bases at J, leaving 6 bases unmatched. Germline CDR1 and CDR2: SGHDT and YYEEEE. The CDR3 sequence is CASSTGAIGYTF. The CDR3 nucleotides are TGTGCCAGCAGTACAGGGGCCATCGGCTACACCTTC.

The chain has TRBV6-5 and TRBJ1-1; TRBD1 might be the D (5 bases). This CDR3 spans 13 amino acids. In germline, CDR1 is MNHEY, CDR2 SVGAGI. V was cut by 0 bases and J by 10 bases, with 12 bases left in between. CDR3 sequence: CASSYSKGLLAFF. DNA of the CDR3: TGTGCCAGCAGTTACTCAAAGGGGCTTTTAGCTTTCTTT.

This chain connects TRBV27 to TRBJ2-7; 7 bases match TRBD1. CDR3 size: 11 residues. J lost 5 bases, V lost 6 bases, and 1 base had no gene match. The V gene's germline CDR1 is MNHEY and CDR2 SMNVEV (reference sequence). CDR3 amino acids: CASRDRDEQYF. DNA for the CDR3: TGTGCCAGCAGAGACAGGGACGAGCAGTACTTC.

V usage is TRBV24-1 and J usage is TRBJ2-3; 11 bases agree with TRBD1. J gave up 3 bases and V 7 bases, and 5 bases lay outside the gene matches. The CDR3 is made up of 15 amino acids. From germline, CDR1 is KGHDR and CDR2 SFDVKD. CDR3 residues: CATRGDRGTTDTQYF. The CDR3 nucleotides read TGTGCCACCAGGGGGGACAGGGGGACTACAGATACGCAGTATTTT.

V gene TRBV4-1 combines with J gene TRBJ1-1; D perhaps matches TRBD1 (6 bases). V was pared by 3 bases and J by 0 bases, with 11 bases between. CDR1 and CDR2 (germline): MGHRA, YSYEKL. This CDR3 has 15 amino acids. The CDR3 here is CASSQSTGLNTEAFF. The CDR3 nucleotides are TGCGCCAGCAGCCAGTCTACAGGGTTGAACACTGAAGCTTTCTTT.

V gene TRBV14 combines with J gene TRBJ2-7, with D perhaps matching TRBD1 (6 bases). CDR3 size: 14 residues. The V end lost 3 bases, the J end lost 3 bases, and 12 bases lay between the germline ends. Per the germline V gene, CDR1 is SGHDN and CDR2 is FVKESK. The CDR3 coding sequence is TGTGCCAGCAGCCATGCCCGGACAGACTACGAGCAGTACTTC. Encoded protein: CASSHARTDYEQYF.

Here the CDR3 DNA reads TGTGCCAGTAGTATTGGGGGACAGGGTATCACTGAAGCTTTCTTT. Translation gives CASSIGGQGITEAFF. The V gene is TRBV19, the J gene TRBJ1-1; 9 nucleotides line up with TRBD1. The V and J ends lost 3 bases and 4 bases, in that order; junction bases with no gene match: 6. The CDR3 extends over 15 amino acids. Per germline, CDR1 LNHDA and CDR2 SQIVND (reference sequence).

V is TRBV27 and J is TRBJ2-6; 7 nucleotides agree with TRBD1. V lost 3 bases and J lost 2; bases outside the gene matches: 1. The germline V gene has CDR1 MNHEY and CDR2 SMNVEV (reference sequence). The CDR3 contains 15 residues. This chain's CDR3 is CASSLTGTGANVLTF. CDR3 DNA: TGTGCCAGCAGTTTGACAGGGACTGGGGCCAACGTCCTGACTTTC.

The chain employs TRBV5-1 and TRBJ1-4; TRBD1 might be the D (6 bases). This CDR3 comprises 14 residues. V lost 4 bases, J lost 5 bases, and 12 bases lay in between. Germline values: CDR1 SGHRS, CDR2 YFSETQ. CDR3 in DNA: TGCGCCAGCAGCCCCCGGGACATGAATGAAAAACTGTTTTTT. Amino acid sequence: CASSPRDMNEKLFF.

This clone turned up a few times. V usage is TRBV7-9 and J usage is TRBJ2-5, with TRBD2 as a possible D gene (5 bases). Germline V gives CDR1 SEHNR, CDR2 FQNEAQ (reference sequence). The CDR3 runs 15 residues. The V gene lost 1 base and the J gene lost 2 bases, with 11 bases spanning the gap. CDR3: CASSLGVSAQETQYF. In DNA, the CDR3 is TGTGCCAGCAGCTTAGGGGTTAGCGCGCAAGAGACCCAGTACTTC.

This clone was detected a few times. The J gene is TRBJ2-2, the V gene TRBV7-8, with 7 bases lining up with TRBD1. The CDR3 contains 16 residues. The V gene end was trimmed by 1 base and the J gene end by 1 base; junction bases not matched to a gene: 3. Germline CDR1 and CDR2: SGHVS and FQNEAQ. CDR3 region: CASSLVGQKNTGELFF. The CDR3 DNA follows: TGTGCCAGCAGCTTAGTGGGACAGAAGAACACCGGGGAGCTGTTTTTT.